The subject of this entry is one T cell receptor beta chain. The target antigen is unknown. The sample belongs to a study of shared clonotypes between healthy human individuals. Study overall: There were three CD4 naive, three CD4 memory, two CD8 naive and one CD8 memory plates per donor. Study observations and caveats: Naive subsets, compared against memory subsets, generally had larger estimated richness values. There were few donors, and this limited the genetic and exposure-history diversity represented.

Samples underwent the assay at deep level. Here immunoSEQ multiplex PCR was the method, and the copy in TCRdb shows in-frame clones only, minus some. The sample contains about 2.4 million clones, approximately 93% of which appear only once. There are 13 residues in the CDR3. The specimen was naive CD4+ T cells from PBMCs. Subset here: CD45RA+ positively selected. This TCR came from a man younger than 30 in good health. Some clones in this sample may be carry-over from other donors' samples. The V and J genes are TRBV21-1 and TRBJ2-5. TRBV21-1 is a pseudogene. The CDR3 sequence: CASPTDNQETQYF. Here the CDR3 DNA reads TGTGCCAGCCCTACGGATAATCAAGAGACCCAGTACTTC.